These 32 T cell receptor beta chains originate from one sample sequenced in a study of cytomegalovirus exposure and HLA in healthy donors. This PCR relied on a set of 60 Vbeta primers and 13 Jbeta primers. Clones were read by immunoSEQ multiplex PCR, and TCRdb kept only the in-frame ones, dropping some. There are 200,000 or so clones in the sample; 65% to 80% occur only once, and 15% to 17% lies in the top ten. Specimen: PBMCs. Receptor source: a man aged 40-49 years in good health and CMV-seronegative.

CDR3 sequence: CASSLSRNSYNEQFF. The CDR3 region has the DNA TGTGCCAGCAGCTTATCGAGGAACTCCTACAATGAGCAGTTCTTC. J is TRBJ2-1 and V is TRBV7-8, with no clear D. V was pared by 2 bases and J by 0 bases, with 8 bases between. CDR3 length equals 15 residues. CDR1 is SGHVS and CDR2 is FQNEAQ in the germline V gene. Full variable domain (outside the CDR3, taken from reference TRBV7-8 and TRBJ2-1): GAGVSQSPRYKVAKRGQDVALRCDPISGHVSLFWYQQALGQGPEFLTYFQNEAQLDKSGLPSDRFFAERPEGSVSTLKIQRTQQEDSAVYLCASSLSRNSYNEQFFGPGTRLTVL.

This chain joins TRBV14 and TRBJ2-1, with 12 bases fitting TRBD1. Trimming took 4 bases from V and 6 from J; bases not matched to a gene: 7. The CDR3 contains 16 residues. Germline-derived CDR1 and CDR2 are SGHDN and FVKESK. The CDR3 sequence: CASSRPGQGAFNEQFF. In DNA, the CDR3 is TGTGCCAGCAGCCGCCCGGGACAGGGGGCGTTCAATGAGCAGTTCTTC.

The chain is built from TRBV5-4 and TRBJ2-1; 8 bases map to TRBD2. The J segment lost 4 bases and the V segment lost 4 bases, leaving 7 bases of the junction unmatched. The CDR3 consists of 15 residues. Looked up from germline, CDR1 is SGHNT and CDR2 is YYREEE (reference sequence). The DNA of the CDR3 is TGTGCCAGCAGCACCGCTAGCGGGTTATACAATGAGCAGTTCTTC. It yields the protein CASSTASGLYNEQFF.

The CDR3 DNA is TGTGCCAGCAGGGGGGAGGGAAACACTGAAGCTTTCTTT. It yields the protein CASRGEGNTEAFF. The gene calls are TRBV13 and TRBJ1-1; D is possibly TRBD1 (5 bases). V shed 6 bases and J shed 2 bases, with 10 bases lying between them. The CDR3 consists of 13 residues. Germline CDR1 and CDR2: PRHDT and FYEKMQ (reference sequence).

J is TRBJ1-2 and V is TRBV25-1; D remains ambiguous. CDR1 is MGHDK and CDR2 is SYGVNS in the germline V gene. Trimming took off 2 bases at V and 8 bases at J, with 18 bases between the two ends. This CDR3 is 15 amino acids long. The chain's CDR3 is CASSEPFPWGEGYTF. DNA of the CDR3: TGTGCCAGCAGTGAACCCTTTCCTTGGGGAGAGGGCTACACCTTC.

The genes are TRBV13 and TRBJ2-5; 9 bases are shared with TRBD2. Trimming took 2 bases from V and 5 from J; bases not matched to a gene: 6. The CDR3 has 15 amino acids. The germline V gene has CDR1 PRHDT and CDR2 FYEKMQ (reference sequence). The CDR3 DNA follows: TGTGCCAGCAGCTTAAGGCGGGAGGGCCTGGAGACCCAGTACTTC. It encodes CASSLRREGLETQYF.

The rearrangement links TRBV4-1 to TRBJ2-3, with TRBD2 matching over 12 bases. Germline assignment: CDR1 MGHRA and CDR2 YSYEKL. The CDR3 is made up of 18 amino acids. With V trimmed by 2 bases and J by 5 bases, 11 bases remained unmatched. Written as DNA, the CDR3 is TGCGCCAGCAGCCAAATGACTAGCGGGAGAGGAGTGGTAGATACGCAGTATTTT. It is translated as CASSQMTSGRGVVDTQYF.

The rearrangement uses TRBV27 and TRBJ1-4; TRBD1 matches at 8 bases. This CDR3 is built from 15 residues. V trimming: 2 bases; J trimming: 9 bases; junction bases outside the gene matches: 8. The germline V gene has CDR1 MNHEY and CDR2 SMNVEV (reference sequence). Written as DNA, the CDR3 is TGTGCCAGCAGTTTAGTTCGACAGGGGTACCAAAAACTGTTTTTT. Translating it yields CASSLVRQGYQKLFF.

The rearrangement links TRBV5-1 to TRBJ2-1, with 11 nucleotides matching TRBD2. J gave up 2 bases and V 0 bases, and 13 bases lay outside the gene matches. Per the germline V gene, CDR1 is SGHRS and CDR2 is YFSETQ. The CDR3 is 20 amino acids. CDR3 in amino acids: CASSLGGLAGGPRAYNEQFF. The DNA of the CDR3 is TGCGCCAGCAGCTTGGGGGGGTTAGCGGGAGGGCCGAGGGCCTACAATGAGCAGTTCTTC.

V is TRBV27 and J is TRBJ2-1; 7 bases line up with TRBD2. V lost 7 bases and J lost 9; bases outside the gene matches: 15. The CDR3 is made up of 15 amino acids. Per germline, CDR1 MNHEY and CDR2 SMNVEV (reference sequence). CDR3 bases: TGTGCCAGCACTCCGGCCTTGGGGAGGGGTGGTGAGCAGTTCTTC. Its protein is CASTPALGRGGEQFF.

The chain joins TRBV9 to TRBJ1-2; TRBD1 agrees at 11 bases. The CDR3 runs 20 residues. J lost 0 bases, V lost 3 bases, and 16 bases had no gene match. Germline CDR1 is SGDLS and CDR2 is YYNGEE. The CDR3 is CASSDGTGGLKPSTNYGYTF. The CDR3, as DNA: TGTGCCAGCAGCGACGGGACAGGGGGACTCAAACCTTCAACTAACTATGGCTACACCTTC.

CDR3 DNA sequence: TGTGCCTGGAGTCTAGGTCAGGGCAGCAATCAGCCCCAGCATTTT. Its translation: CAWSLGQGSNQPQHF. The rearrangement joins TRBV30 to TRBJ1-5, with a tentative D call TRBD1 (5 bases). Germline V gives CDR1 GTSNPN, CDR2 SVGIG (reference sequence). V was cut by 2 bases and J by 1 base, with 12 bases left in between. The CDR3 has 15 residues.

V is TRBV7-9 and J is TRBJ2-1, with a weak D call TRBD2 (6 bases). The CDR3 totals 13 residues. Germline-derived CDR1 and CDR2 are SEHNR and FQNEAQ (reference sequence). Trimming took off 9 bases at V and 3 bases at J, with 12 bases between the two ends. This CDR3 is CASRRLVYNEQFF. Here the CDR3 DNA reads TGTGCCAGTCGCCGACTAGTCTACAATGAGCAGTTCTTC.

The chain combines TRBV15 with TRBJ2-7, with 11 positions matching TRBD1. The germline V gene encodes CDR1 LNHNV and CDR2 YYDKDF (reference sequence). V shed 3 bases and J 6 bases; nucleotides not matched to a gene: 13. The CDR3 extends over 17 amino acids. CDR3 protein: CATSRSRTGGYLGEQYF. The CDR3 region has the DNA TGTGCCACCAGCAGGTCGCGGACAGGGGGCTACTTAGGCGAGCAGTACTTC. Drawing the rest from reference TRBV15 and TRBJ2-7, the complete variable domain is DAMVIQNPRYQVTQFGKPVTLSCSQTLNHNVMYWYQQKSSQAPKLLFHYYDKDFNNEADTPDNFQSRRPNTSFCFLDIRSPGLGDTAMYLCATSRSRTGGYLGEQYFGPGTRLTVT.

V gene TRBV5-5 combines with J gene TRBJ2-2; TRBD2 matches at 7 bases. V lost 6 bases, J lost 3 bases, and 8 bases stayed unmatched. CDR3 size: 15 residues. The V gene's germline CDR1 is SGHKS and CDR2 YYEKEE (reference sequence). The CDR3 loop reads CASTNRGRDTGELFF. The DNA for the CDR3 is TGTGCCAGCACCAACCGCGGGAGAGACACCGGGGAGCTGTTTTTT.

V gene TRBV28 combines with J gene TRBJ2-1, with D perhaps TRBD1 (5 bases). V was pared by 7 bases and J by 6 bases, with 19 bases between. CDR1 is MDHEN, CDR2 SYDVKM, per germline. The CDR3 extends over 15 amino acids. CDR3 sequence (DNA): TGTGCCAGCAAAAAGGGGTACCGCCACGTCAATGAGCAGTTCTTC. Translated: CASKKGYRHVNEQFF. Full variable domain (outside the CDR3, taken from reference TRBV28 and TRBJ2-1): DVKVTQSSRYLVKRTGEKVFLECVQDMDHENMFWYRQDPGLGLRLIYFSYDVKMKEKGDIPEGYSVSREKKERFSLILESASTNQTSMYLCASKKGYRHVNEQFFGPGTRLTVL.

V and J are TRBV5-5 and TRBJ2-7; TRBD2 aligns across 11 bases. The CDR3 has 17 residues. J was trimmed by 5 bases and V by 1 base; bases with no gene match: 11. Germline V gene data show CDR1 as SGHKS and CDR2 as YYEKEE (reference sequence). The CDR3 nucleotides are TGTGCCAGCAGCTTGATGCTAGCGGGAGGTTTTATCGACGAGCAGTACTTC. Its protein product is CASSLMLAGGFIDEQYF.

The sample holds a few counts of this clone. The genes are TRBV5-6 and TRBJ2-7, with no clear D. This CDR3 spans 12 amino acids. Trimming left V 0 bases short and J 4 bases short, with 5 bases between. The germline gives CDR1 SGHDT, CDR2 YYEEEE. The CDR3 protein is CASSLAAYEQYF. The CDR3 region has the DNA TGTGCCAGCAGCTTGGCAGCGTACGAGCAGTACTTC.

This clone has only a few counts. The chain joins TRBV18 to TRBJ1-5; 8 positions agree with TRBD1. The CDR3 runs 14 residues. Trimming took 5 bases from V and 7 from J; bases not matched to a gene: 7. Germline CDR1 is KGHSH and CDR2 is LQKENI. The CDR3 coding sequence is TGTGCCAGCTCAGTTGCAGGGGGCAGACAGCCCCAGCATTTT. Its protein is CASSVAGGRQPQHF.

The chain carries TRBV4-2 and TRBJ1-1; no firm D call. The germline V gene encodes CDR1 LGHNA and CDR2 YNFKEQ. CDR3 size: 13 residues. The V and J ends lost 3 bases and 7 bases respectively, with 12 bases between them. The CDR3 coding sequence is TGTGCCAGCAGCCAGGGTAGCGCATTTGAAGCTTTCTTT. Protein sequence: CASSQGSAFEAFF.

The chain employs TRBV28 and TRBJ2-5; no definite D call. V was trimmed by 3 bases and J by 0 bases, leaving 8 bases between them. Germline V CDR1 and CDR2: MDHEN, SYDVKM. The CDR3 contains 14 residues. CDR3: CASSLSGNQETQYF. CDR3 nucleotides: TGTGCCAGCAGTTTGTCAGGAAACCAAGAGACCCAGTACTTC.

This clone came up a few times. The V gene is TRBV2, the J gene TRBJ1-6; D is unclear. Trimming took 1 base from V and 14 from J, leaving 6 bases between them. Germline lookup yields CDR1 SNHLY and CDR2 FYNNEI. This CDR3 spans 11 amino acids. In DNA, the CDR3 is TGTGCCAGCAGTGAAGGCACGGCCCTCCACTTT. Its translation is CASSEGTALHF.

The sample holds one count of this clone. This sequence joins TRBV7-9 and TRBJ2-1; 8 positions match TRBD2. The CDR3 length is 15 residues. In germline, CDR1 is SEHNR, CDR2 FQNEAQ (reference sequence). V trimming: 2 bases; J trimming: 3 bases; junction bases outside the gene matches: 3. CDR3 in amino acids: CASSLFSGSYNEQFF. CDR3 nucleotide sequence: TGTGCCAGCAGCTTATTCAGCGGGAGCTACAATGAGCAGTTCTTC.

The chain combines TRBV11-2 with TRBJ2-3; possibly TRBD1 for D (5 bases). The V and J ends lost 0 bases and 5 bases respectively, with 12 bases between them. The CDR3 covers 15 residues. Per the germline V gene, CDR1 is SGHAT and CDR2 is FQNNGV. The CDR3 sequence: CASSLEGRGRDTQYF. The CDR3 DNA follows: TGTGCCAGCAGCTTAGAGGGAAGGGGCAGAGATACGCAGTATTTT.

This clone was seen a single time. This sequence joins TRBV9 and TRBJ1-1; 7 bases match TRBD1. Germline CDR1 reads SGDLS; CDR2 reads YYNGEE. Trimming cost V 3 bases and J 4 bases; bases outside gene matches: 6. CDR3 length equals 14 residues. CDR3 amino acids: CASSEEGAVTEAFF. In DNA, the CDR3 is TGTGCCAGCAGCGAAGAGGGGGCGGTCACTGAAGCTTTCTTT.

This clone was found a few times. The rearrangement links TRBV7-3 to TRBJ1-6, with TRBD1 matching over 8 bases. The CDR3 totals 15 residues. The V segment lost 2 bases and the J segment 10 bases; nucleotides outside the gene matches: 7. CDR1 and CDR2 (germline): SGHTA, FQGTGA. The CDR3 here is CASSLQGALGSPLHF. As DNA, the CDR3 is TGTGCCAGCAGCTTACAGGGGGCGCTCGGATCACCCCTCCACTTT.

The rearrangement uses TRBV5-6 and TRBJ2-1; weak D call: TRBD1 (5 bases). The germline gives CDR1 SGHDT, CDR2 YYEEEE. This CDR3 spans 16 amino acids. Trimming removed 2 bases at V and 4 bases at J, with 16 bases between. The CDR3 DNA sequence: TGTGCCAGCAGCTTAGGTGGTACAGGAAGATACAATGAGCAGTTCTTC. This encodes CASSLGGTGRYNEQFF.

The chain recombines TRBV5-6 with TRBJ1-5; D is unresolved. The CDR3 is made up of 14 amino acids. Germline CDR1 and CDR2: SGHDT and YYEEEE. The germline V and J ends were trimmed by 0 bases and 2 bases, with 6 bases remaining between them. The CDR3 spells CASSLGIGNQPQHF. CDR3 in DNA: TGTGCCAGCAGCTTGGGCATAGGCAATCAGCCCCAGCATTTT.

The sample holds one count of this clone. V usage is TRBV30 and J usage is TRBJ1-4; 7 bases are shared with TRBD1. This CDR3 spans 14 amino acids. The germline gives CDR1 GTSNPN, CDR2 SVGIG (reference sequence). Trimming took 4 bases from V and 11 from J; bases not matched to a gene: 13. The CDR3 DNA reads TGTGCCTGGACCATAGACAGGGTCGTTGAGAAACTGTTTTTT. This translates into CAWTIDRVVEKLFF.

The chain joins TRBV29-1 to TRBJ2-3, with 10 nucleotides matching TRBD2. This CDR3 is 15 amino acids long. J lost 2 bases, V lost 6 bases, and 8 bases had no gene match. Germline lookup yields CDR1 SQVTM and CDR2 ANQGSEA. The DNA of the CDR3 is TGCAGCGTCGCGGCTAGCGGGGGAATCACAGATACGCAGTATTTT. Its protein is CSVAASGGITDTQYF.

The chain uses TRBV2 and TRBJ2-1; D is possibly TRBD2 (7 bases). Between the trimmed V and J ends, which lost 10 bases and 5 bases, there was a span of 15 bases. CDR3 length equals 13 residues. Germline-derived CDR1 and CDR2 are SNHLY and FYNNEI. The CDR3 DNA reads TGTGCCAACAAGCGGGACACTAACAATGAGCAGTTCTTC. As protein: CANKRDTNNEQFF.

CDR3 coding DNA: TGTGCCAGCTCACCAAGGAGTTCCTCCTACGAGCAGTACTTC. Translated: CASSPRSSSYEQYF. The chain links TRBV18 to TRBJ2-7, with D unclear. This CDR3 has 14 residues. Trimming left V 2 bases short and J 0 bases short, with 8 bases between. The germline gives CDR1 KGHSH, CDR2 LQKENI.